These 30 T cell receptor beta chains were sequenced from one sample in a study of T cells of healthy individuals. TCRdb reprocessed the 5' RACE reads with MiXCR, giving one entry per CDR3 protein. The sample carries about 82,000 distinct CDR3 sequences, more than 5% recorded once. The receptors originated from a female donor in good health.

The J gene is TRBJ1-5, the V gene TRBV20-1; TRBD1 matches 7 bases. Germline CDR1 reads DFQATT; CDR2 reads SNEGSKA (reference sequence). The V and J ends lost 3 bases and 2 bases, in that order; junction bases with no gene match: 7. The CDR3 is 15 amino acids. This chain's CDR3 is CSASPNRGGNQPQHF. CDR3 in DNA: TGCAGTGCTAGCCCGAACAGGGGTGGCAATCAGCCCCAGCATTTT.

This clonotype was recorded a few times. This chain links TRBV9 with TRBJ2-2, with 8 bases identical to TRBD1. After removal of 4 bases from V and 1 base from J, the junction contained 6 bases not matched to a gene. The germline V gene has CDR1 SGDLS and CDR2 YYNGEE. There are 16 residues in the CDR3. Here the CDR3 reads CASSPRGQGNTGELFF. Here the CDR3 DNA reads TGTGCCAGCAGCCCACGAGGACAGGGGAACACCGGGGAGCTGTTTTTT.

This clonotype has at least ten counts. V usage is TRBV28 and J usage is TRBJ1-1; D call uncertain. With 6 bases removed from V and 4 bases from J, the gap between germline ends came to 12 bases. Germline V gives CDR1 MDHEN, CDR2 SYDVKM. The CDR3 totals 13 residues. The CDR3 DNA is TGTGCCAGCAGGGAAAGTGTGGGCACTGAAGCTTTCTTT. Protein: CASRESVGTEAFF.

This clonotype was recorded at least ten times. The chain is built from TRBV2 and TRBJ1-5; D is unclear. V was shortened by 1 base and J by 16 bases, with 14 bases between the two germline ends. Germline lookup yields CDR1 SNHLY and CDR2 FYNNEI. This CDR3 spans 12 amino acids. The CDR3 loop is CASSEGRAQEHF. DNA of the CDR3: TGTGCCAGCAGTGAAGGCCGGGCCCAAGAACATTTT.

At least ten counts were recorded for this clonotype. The chain combines TRBV27 with TRBJ2-3; 9 bases are a match to TRBD2. V gave up 5 bases and J gave up 0 bases; unmatched junction bases: 6. Germline CDR1 is MNHEY and CDR2 is SMNVEV (reference sequence). This CDR3 has 16 residues. CDR3 amino acids: CASSLLAGASTDTQYF. The CDR3 DNA reads as TGTGCCAGCAGTCTACTAGCGGGTGCTAGCACAGATACGCAGTATTTT.

This clonotype was seen a few times. This chain links TRBV12-5 with TRBJ2-2; weak D call: TRBD2 (5 bases). Germline loops: CDR1 LGHNT, CDR2 FRNRAP. This CDR3 is built from 17 residues. Trimming left V 2 bases short and J 6 bases short, with 19 bases between. The DNA for the CDR3 is TGTGCTAGTGGTTTGAAAATCCTAGCTTCTGACGCCGGGGAGCTGTTTTTT. The encoded protein is CASGLKILASDAGELFF. Variable domain in full (rest from reference TRBV12-5 and TRBJ2-2): DARVTQTPRHKVTEMGQEVTMRCQPILGHNTVFWYRQTMMQGLELLAYFRNRAPLDDSGMPKDRFSAEMPDATLATLKIQPSEPRDSAVYFCASGLKILASDAGELFFGEGSRLTVL.

At least ten counts were recorded for this clonotype. The chain uses TRBV27 and TRBJ2-3, with TRBD2 as a possible D gene (5 bases). Germline V gene lookup returns CDR1 MNHEY and CDR2 SMNVEV (reference sequence). This CDR3 has 13 amino acids. The germline V and J ends were trimmed by 4 bases and 8 bases, with 13 bases remaining between them. The CDR3 protein is CASSSGVGRTQYF. CDR3 DNA sequence: TGTGCCAGCAGTTCCGGGGTGGGTCGTACGCAGTATTTT.

This clonotype was found a few times. This chain links TRBV4-2 with TRBJ2-2; TRBD1 might be the D (6 bases). Germline CDR1 is LGHNA and CDR2 is YNFKEQ. This CDR3 has 15 residues. The V and J ends lost 0 bases and 1 base respectively, with 6 bases between them. Written as DNA, the CDR3 is TGTGCCAGCAGCCAAGAAGGGGGGAACACCGGGGAGCTGTTTTTT. It specifies CASSQEGGNTGELFF.

The sample holds many counts of this clonotype. The chain recombines TRBV7-6 with TRBJ2-1, with TRBD2 as a possible D gene (5 bases). Trimming stripped 5 bases from V and 6 bases from J, with 11 bases between. The germline CDR1 and CDR2 sequences are SGHVS and FNYEAQ. CDR3 length: 13 residues. This chain's CDR3 is CASSKRASNEQFF. The CDR3, as DNA: TGTGCCAGCAGCAAGAGGGCTAGCAATGAGCAGTTCTTC. Variable domain in full (rest from reference TRBV7-6 and TRBJ2-1): GAGVSQSPRYKVTKRGQDVALRCDPISGHVSLYWYRQALGQGPEFLTYFNYEAQQDKSGLPNDRFSAERPEGSISTLTIQRTEQRDSAMYRCASSKRASNEQFFGPGTRLTVL.

This clonotype was observed many times. J is TRBJ1-5 and V is TRBV7-2; D unresolved. Germline loops: CDR1 SGHTA, CDR2 FQGNSA. The CDR3 spans 13 residues. V shed 5 bases and J shed 4 bases, with 9 bases lying between them. The CDR3 DNA follows: TGTGCCAGCAGCCCGGATAGGAATCAGCCCCAGCATTTT. Residues: CASSPDRNQPQHF.

This clonotype appeared many times. The V gene is TRBV28, the J gene TRBJ2-1; 7 nucleotides line up with TRBD2. CDR1 is MDHEN, CDR2 SYDVKM, per germline. With 5 bases clipped from V and 3 bases from J, the junction kept 19 bases outside the gene matches. CDR3 length: 19 residues. CDR3 sequence (DNA): TGTGCCAGCAGTCGCCCGGGGGACGCGGCGGGAGTAAGCTACAATGAGCAGTTCTTC. Its protein product is CASSRPGDAAGVSYNEQFF.

This clonotype was seen ten or more times. The rearrangement uses TRBV7-2 and TRBJ2-1; D is uncertain. V was trimmed by 3 bases and J by 8 bases, leaving 11 bases between them. This CDR3 is 13 amino acids long. Germline CDR1 reads SGHTA; CDR2 reads FQGNSA. Here the CDR3 DNA reads TGTGCCAGCAGCTTTCGAAGAAAGGATGAGCAGTTCTTC. Protein product: CASSFRRKDEQFF.

The sample holds many counts of this clonotype. The chain links TRBV29-1 to TRBJ2-7; the D gene is possibly TRBD1 (5 bases). This CDR3 is built from 13 residues. CDR1 and CDR2 (germline): SQVTM, ANQGSEA. V was shortened by 3 bases and J by 3 bases, with 12 bases between the two germline ends. The CDR3 region has the DNA TGCAGCGTTGACCGACAGCCCTACTACGAGCAGTACTTC. Amino acid sequence: CSVDRQPYYEQYF.

This clonotype turned up a few times. This chain connects TRBV5-4 to TRBJ2-4; D is possibly TRBD2 (5 bases). There are 16 residues in the CDR3. Trimming stripped 0 bases from V and 6 bases from J, with 16 bases between. Per the germline V gene, CDR1 is SGHNT and CDR2 is YYREEE (reference sequence). CDR3 DNA sequence: TGTGCCAGCAGCTTGGGAGGGAGTTACATCGGAAACATTCAGTACTTC. It codes for CASSLGGSYIGNIQYF.

Concerning this clonotype itself: This sequence may be a read error, since a much larger clone differs from it by one base. The chain recombines TRBV30 with TRBJ2-3; unclear D gene. Germline CDR1 reads GTSNPN; CDR2 reads SVGIG (reference sequence). This CDR3 region has 12 residues. This chain's CDR3 is CASSESTDTQYF. The CDR3 DNA sequence: TGTGCCTCGAGTGAAAGCACAGATACGCAGTATTTT.

V is TRBV5-6 and J is TRBJ2-1; TRBD2 aligns across 10 bases. CDR3 length: 16 residues. V shed 2 bases, J shed 7 bases, and the junction held 9 bases outside the gene matches. The V gene's germline CDR1 is SGHDT and CDR2 YYEEEE. The CDR3 is CASSFPSSGSYNEQFF. CDR3 nucleotides: TGTGCCAGCAGCTTTCCTTCTAGCGGGAGTTATAATGAGCAGTTCTTC.

This clonotype was counted a few times. The rearrangement uses TRBV20-1 and TRBJ1-5; unclear D gene. Germline CDR1 and CDR2: DFQATT and SNEGSKA (reference sequence). The CDR3 covers 13 residues. Deletions cut 3 bases from V and 4 bases from J, with 10 bases between. The CDR3 reads CSARGIFNQPQHF. In DNA, the CDR3 is TGCAGTGCTAGGGGCATTTTTAATCAGCCCCAGCATTTT.

In this sample, this clonotype turned up many times. The chain combines TRBV6-2 or TRBV6-3 with TRBJ2-3, with D maybe TRBD1 (6 bases). Germline V gene sequence: CDR1 MNHEY, CDR2 SVGEGT. With 6 bases removed from V and 8 bases from J, the gap between germline ends came to 18 bases. The CDR3 totals 14 residues. CDR3 sequence (DNA): TGTGCCAGCAGCTTGGACGGACAGCAGGGTACGCAGTATTTT. As protein: CASSLDGQQGTQYF.

This clonotype was found many times. This rearrangement joins TRBV7-2 to TRBJ2-3; 11 bases line up with TRBD2. Germline CDR1 reads SGHTA; CDR2 reads FQGNSA. The V and J ends lost 0 bases and 7 bases, in that order; junction bases with no gene match: 9. CDR3 length: 17 residues. In nucleotides, the CDR3 is TGTGCCAGCAGCTTAGCCCTACTAGCGGGAGTTTCAAATACGCAGTATTTT. This encodes CASSLALLAGVSNTQYF. The full variable domain, with the rest looked up from reference TRBV7-2 and TRBJ2-3, is GAGVSQSPSNKVTEKGKDVELRCDPISGHTALYWYRQSLGQGLEFLIYFQGNSAPDKSGLPSDRFSAERTGGSVSTLTIQRTQQEDSAVYLCASSLALLAGVSNTQYFGPGTRLTVL.

The chain recombines TRBV2 with TRBJ1-1; the D gene is possibly TRBD1 (6 bases). The CDR3 is 10 amino acids. Germline values: CDR1 SNHLY, CDR2 FYNNEI. The CDR3 region has the DNA TGTGCTTGGGGGCAGGGGCCAGCTTTCTTT. Amino acid sequence: CAWGQGPAFF.

At least ten counts were recorded for this clonotype. This chain links TRBV7-2 with TRBJ1-6; D is possibly TRBD1 (5 bases). Germline V gene sequence: CDR1 SGHTA, CDR2 FQGNSA. CDR3 length: 15 residues. The V and J ends lost 1 base and 7 bases respectively, with 11 bases between them. Written as DNA, the CDR3 is TGTGCCAGCAGCTTAGGTTTACGGACAAATTCACCCCTCCACTTT. Translating gives CASSLGLRTNSPLHF.

Many counts were recorded for this clonotype. The gene calls are TRBV4-1 and TRBJ2-7, with TRBD1 as a possible D gene (5 bases). Trimming left V 0 bases short and J 2 bases short, with 11 bases between. Germline loops: CDR1 MGHRA, CDR2 YSYEKL. There are 15 residues in the CDR3. The CDR3 is CASSQDQAGTYEQYF. The CDR3 bases are TGCGCCAGCAGCCAAGATCAGGCAGGGACCTACGAGCAGTACTTC.

Of note for this clonotype: Its ends do not fully match the called genes, so a read error is possible. The chain joins TRBV5-4 to TRBJ1-1; the D gene is possibly TRBD1 (5 bases). CDR3 length equals 13 residues. Germline V CDR1 and CDR2: SGHNT, YYREEE (reference sequence). The CDR3 DNA follows: TGTGCCAGCAGGTTGGGACTGAACACTGAAGCTTTCTTT. Its protein product is CASRLGLNTEAFF.

This clonotype showed up many times. The rearrangement joins TRBV12-3 or TRBV12-4 to TRBJ2-5, with TRBD2 matching 10 bases. The CDR3 contains 16 residues. The ends lost 3 bases at V and 0 bases at J; junction bases unmatched: 4. This CDR3 is CASSFASGGYQETQYF. The CDR3, as DNA: TGTGCCAGCAGTTTCGCTAGCGGGGGCTACCAAGAGACCCAGTACTTC.

This clonotype was seen a handful of times. The genes are TRBV6-6 and TRBJ2-7; 8 positions match TRBD1. The junction had 5 bases not matched to a gene; V was cut back by 7 bases and J by 3 bases. The germline CDR1 and CDR2 sequences are MNHNY and SVGAGI (reference sequence). The CDR3 spans 13 residues. This CDR3 is CASTRTGYYEQYF. As DNA, the CDR3 is TGTGCCAGCACCAGGACAGGGTACTACGAGCAGTACTTC.

V is TRBV7-8 and J is TRBJ1-1; possible D gene TRBD1, 5 bases. Germline V gene sequence: CDR1 SGHVS, CDR2 FQNEAQ. CDR3 size: 15 residues. Trimming left V 2 bases short and J 2 bases short, with 12 bases between. The CDR3 spells CASSLRGGSNTEAFF. The CDR3 DNA reads as TGTGCCAGCAGCTTAAGGGGAGGGAGCAACACTGAAGCTTTCTTT.

The genes are TRBV7-8 and TRBJ2-1; 10 nucleotides agree with TRBD2. J lost 5 bases, V lost 4 bases, and 5 bases had no gene match. Germline V gene data show CDR1 as SGHVS and CDR2 as FQNEAQ. CDR3 length equals 15 residues. The CDR3 protein is CASSSGLAINNEQFF. For the CDR3, the DNA is TGTGCCAGCAGCTCGGGACTAGCGATAAACAATGAGCAGTTCTTC.

Ten or more counts support this clonotype. The gene calls are TRBV7-9 and TRBJ2-5; D call uncertain. The CDR3 is made up of 12 amino acids. V was pared by 2 bases and J by 7 bases, with 8 bases between. Per germline, CDR1 SEHNR and CDR2 FQNEAQ (reference sequence). The CDR3 protein is CASSLRLGTQYF. The CDR3 nucleotides are TGTGCCAGCAGCTTACGCTTAGGGACCCAGTACTTC.

This clonotype was counted ten times or more. V is TRBV10-3 and J is TRBJ2-1; TRBD2 aligns across 8 bases. Germline V gene data show CDR1 as ENHRY and CDR2 as SYGVKD. The V and J ends lost 4 bases and 8 bases, in that order; junction bases with no gene match: 13. The CDR3 is 16 residues long. CDR3 amino acids: CAISVGGESVGDEQFF. The CDR3 DNA follows: TGTGCCATCAGTGTCGGGGGGGAGTCGGTAGGGGATGAGCAGTTCTTC.

There are many counts of this clonotype. The chain recombines TRBV7-2 with TRBJ2-7; D not certain. Germline CDR1 reads SGHTA; CDR2 reads FQGNSA. The CDR3 contains 13 residues. Between the trimmed V and J ends, which lost 6 bases and 4 bases, there was a span of 13 bases. CDR3 sequence: CASSSPPGYEQYF. DNA of the CDR3: TGTGCCAGCAGTTCTCCCCCGGGTTACGAGCAGTACTTC.